This TCR beta chain was sequenced in a study of blood T cell repertoires in COVID-19. Across the study: The United States, Italy and Spain provided the acute and convalescent COVID-19 samples. The cDNA or gDNA used as material had been derived from T cells, B-cell-depleted T cells, or PBMCs.

Clones were read by immunoSEQ multiplex PCR, and TCRdb kept only the in-frame ones, dropping some. The table lists 210,000 or so clones, 88% of them singletons, with 2.7% in the top ten. V was clipped by 6 bases and J by 8 bases; unmatched bases: 8. Germline V gives CDR1 SGHVS, CDR2 FQNEAQ. CDR3 length: 14 residues. J is TRBJ2-4 and V is TRBV7-8; 9 bases agree with TRBD1. Sequenced: peripheral blood. This TCR came from a woman aged 60-75 years with acute or convalescent COVID-19. CDR3 nucleotide sequence: TGTGCCAGCAGGTCGGGGACAGGGAGGGACATTCAGTACTTC. It is translated as CASRSGTGRDIQYF.